The 10 T cell receptor beta chains presented below share a single source sample, sequenced in a study of blood T cell repertoires in COVID-19. The assay was immunoSEQ multiplex PCR, and TCRdb's table has in-frame clones only and misses some. The repertoire holds around 68,000 clones, with about nine tenths as singletons. Sequencing input: peripheral blood. The receptors were sampled from a man in his forties or fifties with active COVID-19.

The rearrangement uses TRBV19 and TRBJ2-7; D possibly corresponds to TRBD1 (6 bases). Trimming cost V 5 bases and J 2 bases, with 10 bases left between them. The CDR3 has 13 amino acids. Germline V CDR1 and CDR2: LNHDA, SQIVND (reference sequence). The CDR3 loop reads CASSWGRAYEQYF. The CDR3 DNA is TGTGCCAGTAGTTGGGGGCGAGCCTACGAGCAGTACTTC.

The table lists this clone with a count of one. The V call is TRBV7-2, the J call TRBJ2-7; possible D gene TRBD1, 5 bases. Trimming removed 5 bases from V and 7 bases from J, with 12 bases in between. The germline gives CDR1 SGHTA, CDR2 FQGNSA. CDR3 length: 12 amino acids. The CDR3 spells CASSIQVNEQYF. Here the CDR3 DNA reads TGTGCCAGCAGCATACAGGTTAATGAGCAGTACTTC.

The CDR3 region is CASREGIGYGYTF. In nucleotides, the CDR3 is TGTGCCAGCAGGGAGGGTATCGGCTATGGCTACACCTTC. This chain uses TRBV2 with TRBJ1-2, with no clear D. The CDR3 spans 13 residues. Trimming cost V 6 bases and J 4 bases, with 12 bases left between them. The germline CDR1 and CDR2 sequences are SNHLY and FYNNEI.

The table lists this clone with a count of one. The chain couples TRBV6-6 to TRBJ1-2; D ambiguous. CDR3 length: 15 residues. Trimming left V 2 bases short and J 0 bases short, with 10 bases between. The germline gives CDR1 MNHNY, CDR2 SVGAGI (reference sequence). The CDR3 is CASSYVPGTNYGYTF. In nucleotides, the CDR3 is TGTGCCAGCAGTTACGTCCCCGGGACTAACTATGGCTACACCTTC.

This chain links TRBV15 with TRBJ2-5; TRBD1 agrees at 8 bases. V lost 2 bases to trimming and J lost 2 bases; unmatched junction nucleotides: 10. Germline V gene lookup returns CDR1 LNHNV and CDR2 YYDKDF (reference sequence). This CDR3 comprises 17 residues. The CDR3, as DNA: TGTGCCACCAGCAGATACAGGGGACAGGTCAATCAAGAGACCCAGTACTTC. Protein: CATSRYRGQVNQETQYF. The full variable domain, completed using reference TRBV15 and TRBJ2-5, is DAMVIQNPRYQVTQFGKPVTLSCSQTLNHNVMYWYQQKSSQAPKLLFHYYDKDFNNEADTPDNFQSRRPNTSFCFLDIRSPGLGDTAMYLCATSRYRGQVNQETQYFGPGTRLLVL.

The J gene is TRBJ2-3, the V gene TRBV9, with 16 bases lining up with TRBD2. Germline assignment: CDR1 SGDLS and CDR2 YYNGEE. The CDR3 is made up of 17 amino acids. V lost 3 bases to trimming and J lost 5 bases; unmatched junction nucleotides: 6. CDR3 loop: CASSAGTSGGAGDTQYF. The CDR3 DNA is TGTGCCAGCAGCGCAGGGACTAGCGGGGGGGCTGGAGATACGCAGTATTTT.

The gene calls are TRBV27 and TRBJ2-7; 9 bases match TRBD1. The length of the CDR3 is 16 residues. With V trimmed by 5 bases and J by 3 bases, 11 bases remained unmatched. Germline V gives CDR1 MNHEY, CDR2 SMNVEV (reference sequence). CDR3 sequence reads: CASSTMGQGRIYEQYF. CDR3 sequence (DNA): TGTGCCAGCAGTACGATGGGACAGGGCCGAATCTACGAGCAGTACTTC.

The count of this clone is one. The rearrangement joins TRBV7-2 to TRBJ2-3, with D possibly matching TRBD1 (6 bases). CDR1 is SGHTA and CDR2 is FQGNSA in the germline V gene. The V end was cut by 5 bases, the J end by 3 bases, with 15 bases between. The CDR3 has 15 residues. The CDR3 sequence: CASSLTGFRTDTQYF. CDR3 DNA sequence: TGTGCCAGCAGCCTAACAGGGTTTAGGACAGATACGCAGTATTTT.

The J gene is TRBJ1-1, the V gene TRBV7-9, with 7 bases fitting TRBD1. Germline assignment: CDR1 SEHNR and CDR2 FQNEAQ (reference sequence). This CDR3 is 14 amino acids long. Losses at the gene ends were 3 bases for V and 3 bases for J; bases not matched to a gene: 4. In nucleotides, the CDR3 is TGTGCCAGCAGCTTCGGAGGGGGCGACACTGAAGCTTTCTTT. Protein sequence: CASSFGGGDTEAFF.

V usage is TRBV6-5 and J usage is TRBJ1-1; 7 positions match TRBD1. Trimming removed 3 bases from V and 4 bases from J; junction bases left unmatched: 5. Germline CDR1 is MNHEY and CDR2 is SVGAGI. The CDR3 has 14 residues. This CDR3 reads CASSYTTGSTEAFF. CDR3 coding DNA: TGTGCCAGCAGTTATACGACAGGGTCCACTGAAGCTTTCTTT.